Listed here is a single T cell receptor beta chain. This record belongs to a study of blood T cell repertoires in COVID-19. In the study overall: The United States, Italy and Spain were the sources of the acute and convalescent COVID-19 samples. T cells, B-cell-depleted T cells, or PBMCs provided the cDNA or gDNA that served as material.

Participants were aged about 18 to 100 years from about two dozen US areas. Which cohort a participant joined came from the clinical history participants gave. The V end lost 4 bases, the J end lost 5 bases, and 8 bases lay between the germline ends. The germline V gene has CDR1 LGHDT and CDR2 YNNKEL (reference sequence). This CDR3 has 13 amino acids. Produced via immunoSEQ multiplex PCR; TCRdb's table is partial and in-frame only. The sample lists under 500,000 clones; roughly 85% were seen once. The chain combines TRBV3-1 (or the pseudogene TRBV3-2) with TRBJ1-4, with D hard to call. The sequencing input was PBMCs or T cells enriched from blood (not recorded which). The sequence was collected from a young woman with acute COVID-19. CDR3 region: CASSRSGNEKLFF. CDR3 nucleotides: TGTGCCAGCAGCCGATCAGGAAATGAAAAACTGTTTTTT.